The rows below give T cell receptor beta chains drawn from one sample of a study of radiotherapy plus CTLA-4 blockade in lung cancer. Libraries were prepared by immunoSEQ multiplex PCR; TCRdb keeps only in-frame clonotypes and omits some of them. The sample has 55,000 to 70,000 clones, 70% to 85% seen once. This sample comprised peripheral blood, obtained from a patient treated with radiotherapy plus ipilimumab. These receptors came from a human donor with non-small cell lung cancer who had a complete response to radiotherapy plus ipilimumab. CDR3s include the opening cysteine and the closing phenylalanine or tryptophan. D genes are given only for firm matches. Where a row states a size, it is once, few, many or the class of an expanded clone; other rows omit it.

D gene | clone size | J gene | V gene | CDR3 protein | CDR3 DNA
. | . | TRBJ1-3 | TRBV11-3 | CASSPFFGQSSGNTIYF | TGTGCCAGCAGCCCCTTTTTCGGACAGAGCTCTGGAAACACCATATATTTT
. | . | TRBJ2-1 | TRBV30 | CTLGGSYNEQFF | TGTACCCTTGGGGGGTCCTACAATGAGCAGTTCTTC
. | . | TRBJ2-5 | TRBV5-1 | CASSLGTTQETQYF | TGCGCCAGCAGCTTAGGGACAACCCAAGAGACCCAGTACTTC
TRBD2 | . | TRBJ2-2 | TRBV5-1 | CASSLGGTSYTGELFF | TGCGCCAGCAGCTTGGGTGGGACTAGTTACACCGGGGAGCTGTTTTTT
TRBD1 | . | TRBJ1-5 | TRBV15 | CATSRGTGTGVNQPQHF | TGTGCCACCAGCAGAGGGACTGGGACAGGAGTAAATCAGCCCCAGCATTTT
. | few | TRBJ1-3 | TRBV5-1 | CASSSEGARRNTIYF | TGCGCCAGCAGCTCTGAAGGGGCGCGGAGAAACACCATATATTTT
. | . | TRBJ2-6 | TRBV18 | CASSQQGAGANVLTF | TGTGCCAGCTCACAACAGGGTGCTGGGGCCAACGTCCTGACTTTC
TRBD1 | . | TRBJ2-1 | TRBV27 | CASSSRDRANEQFF | TGTGCCAGCAGTTCCCGGGACAGGGCCAATGAGCAGTTCTTC
. | . | TRBJ2-2 | TRBV7-9 | CATASVAGELFF | TGTGCCACCGCCAGCGTAGCCGGGGAGCTGTTTTTT
TRBD1 | once | TRBJ2-5 | TRBV4-1 | CASSHPGQGETQYF | TGCGCCAGCAGCCACCCGGGACAGGGAGAGACCCAGTACTTC
TRBD1 | . | TRBJ1-1 | TRBV11-2 | CASSLDPRGDRNTEAFF | TGTGCCAGCAGCTTAGATCCCAGGGGGGACAGAAACACTGAAGCTTTCTTT
TRBD1 | . | TRBJ1-1 | TRBV28 | CASSRPGTGLGTEAFF | TGTGCCAGCAGCCGTCCCGGGACAGGGTTGGGCACTGAAGCTTTCTTT
TRBD2 | . | TRBJ2-6 | TRBV27 | CASSLGGVGVSGANVLTF | TGTGCCAGCAGTTTAGGGGGGGTCGGAGTCTCTGGGGCCAACGTCCTGACTTTC
. | . | TRBJ1-1 | TRBV6-5 | CASSPGWAGSTEAFF | TGTGCCAGCAGTCCCGGGTGGGCGGGGAGCACTGAAGCTTTCTTT
. | . | TRBJ1-3 | TRBV13 | CASSQGSDPGYTIYF | TGTGCCAGCAGCCAAGGCTCAGACCCGGGGTACACCATATATTTT
. | . | TRBJ2-3 | TRBV2 | CASISGGATQYF | TGTGCCAGCATCTCTGGCGGGGCCACGCAGTATTTT
TRBD2 | . | TRBJ2-3 | TRBV30 | CAWTSKGLAGGRGYF | TGTGCCTGGACCTCCAAGGGACTAGCGGGGGGCCGTGGGTATTTT
. | once | TRBJ2-2 | TRBV5-1 | CASSLIRGTGELFF | TGCGCCAGCAGCTTGATCAGAGGGACCGGGGAGCTGTTTTTT
TRBD1 | few | TRBJ2-3 | TRBV19 | CATPWGQGDIRDTQYF | TGTGCCACCCCCTGGGGACAGGGGGATATTAGAGATACGCAGTATTTT
. | once | TRBJ2-1 | TRBV4-1 | CASSHERLNEQFF | TGCGCCAGCAGCCATGAGAGGTTGAATGAGCAGTTCTTC
. | . | TRBJ1-2 | TRBV11-2 | CASSDSYGYTF | TGTGCCAGCAGCGACTCGTATGGCTACACCTTC
TRBD1 | . | TRBJ1-4 | TRBV9 | CASSAGQGANPLFF | TGTGCCAGCAGCGCCGGACAGGGGGCCAATCCACTGTTTTTT
TRBD1 | . | TRBJ2-7 | TRBV19 | CASSPGDSGIYEQYF | TGTGCCAGTAGCCCTGGGGACAGTGGGATTTACGAGCAGTACTTC
TRBD2 | . | TRBJ2-1 | TRBV19 | CASSTSGLYNEQFF | TGTGCCAGTTCCACTAGCGGCCTTTACAATGAGCAGTTCTTC
TRBD2 | . | TRBJ2-1 | TRBV6-1 | CASSEAAGGSYNEQFF | TGTGCCAGCAGTGAAGCTGCGGGAGGGTCCTACAATGAGCAGTTCTTC
TRBD1 | . | TRBJ1-2 | TRBV28 | CASEDRGRTNYGYTF | TGTGCCAGTGAGGACAGGGGAAGGACGAACTATGGCTACACCTTC
. | . | TRBJ2-3 | TRBV11-2 | CASSRIRGGRADTQYF | TGTGCCAGCAGCCGCATCCGCGGGGGCCGGGCAGATACGCAGTATTTT
TRBD1 | . | TRBJ1-2 | TRBV19 | CASSLGQGFDDGYTF | TGTGCCAGTAGTCTGGGACAGGGGTTCGACGATGGCTACACCTTC